One sample yielded the 20 T cell receptor beta chains listed below, sequenced in a study of T cells after yellow fever vaccination. TCRdb fed the 5' RACE reads into MiXCR, producing one record per CDR3 protein. The sample shows under 400,000 distinct CDR3 sequences, 11% of them seen only once. Sequencing used PBMCs, obtained on the day of the first yellow fever vaccination. These receptors were obtained from a man younger than 35 who received the YFV17D yellow fever vaccine.

The rearrangement uses TRBV4-1 and TRBJ1-6; D call uncertain. V dropped 1 base and J dropped 0 bases, with 16 bases sitting between them. The V gene's germline CDR1 is MGHRA and CDR2 YSYEKL. This CDR3 contains 19 residues. In nucleotides, the CDR3 is TGCGCCAGCAGCCAAGGACGGTTAAGGGCAAGCTCCTATAATTCACCCCTCCACTTT. It yields the protein CASSQGRLRASSYNSPLHF.

The gene calls are TRBV28 and TRBJ1-2; D is perhaps TRBD1 (5 bases). The germline V gene encodes CDR1 MDHEN and CDR2 SYDVKM. The germline V and J ends were trimmed by 4 bases and 8 bases, with 17 bases remaining between them. CDR3 length: 14 amino acids. CDR3 protein: CASSSTGALGGYTF. The CDR3, as DNA: TGTGCCAGCAGTTCCACTGGGGCTTTGGGAGGCTACACCTTC.

The rearrangement joins TRBV5-6 to TRBJ2-1; the D gene could be TRBD1 or TRBD2 (6 bases each). Between the trimmed V and J ends, which lost 2 bases and 6 bases, there was a span of 24 bases. Germline V gene data show CDR1 as SGHDT and CDR2 as YYEEEE. The length of the CDR3 is 18 residues. CDR3 DNA: TGTGCCAGCAGCTTCTCGGCGGGCCAGGGGACTCTTCCCAATGAGCAGTTCTTC. This gives the protein CASSFSAGQGTLPNEQFF.

This clonotype has more than one count but fewer than ten. V is TRBV5-5 and J is TRBJ2-1; no definite D call. The CDR3 is 17 residues long. The germline gives CDR1 SGHKS, CDR2 YYEKEE (reference sequence). The V gene lost 1 base and the J gene lost 7 bases, with 21 bases spanning the gap. CDR3 sequence reads: CASSLTLTDLVWNEQFF. CDR3 nucleotide sequence: TGTGCCAGCAGCTTGACCCTAACGGACCTGGTTTGGAATGAGCAGTTCTTC.

V is TRBV4-2 and J is TRBJ2-7; possibly TRBD1 for D (5 bases). The V end lost 0 bases, the J end lost 3 bases, and 9 bases lay between the germline ends. Germline V gives CDR1 LGHNA, CDR2 YNFKEQ. The CDR3 totals 14 residues. CDR3 sequence: CASSQEGADYEQYV. CDR3 in DNA: TGTGCCAGCAGCCAAGAAGGGGCGGACTACGAGCAGTACGTC.

A few counts support this clonotype. The chain couples TRBV6-5 to TRBJ1-1, with D maybe TRBD1 (5 bases). V was pared by 4 bases and J by 4 bases, with 22 bases between. The CDR3 runs to 17 residues. In germline, CDR1 is MNHEY, CDR2 SVGAGI. This chain's CDR3 is CASSSFLYKGTSTEAFF. DNA for the CDR3: TGTGCCAGCAGTTCTTTTCTTTATAAGGGGACGAGCACTGAAGCTTTCTTT.

This rearrangement joins TRBV7-2 to TRBJ1-2; D remains ambiguous. Trimming took 5 bases from V and 8 from J, leaving 18 bases between them. Germline V gene data show CDR1 as SGHTA and CDR2 as FQGNSA. CDR3 length: 14 residues. Here the CDR3 DNA reads TGTGCCAGCAGCCCGAGAGCGCAGTCTAACGGCTACACCTTC. Protein sequence: CASSPRAQSNGYTF.

The sample holds a few counts of this clonotype. This sequence joins TRBV5-1 and TRBJ1-1, with 9 bases identical to TRBD1. In germline, CDR1 is SGHRS, CDR2 YFSETQ. The CDR3 length is 15 residues. V shed 5 bases, J shed 4 bases, and the junction held 9 bases outside the gene matches. CDR3 in amino acids: CASRPGQGSGTEAFF. CDR3 DNA: TGCGCCAGCAGACCAGGACAGGGGTCGGGCACTGAAGCTTTCTTT.

The rearrangement joins TRBV19 to TRBJ2-2; 8 bases agree with TRBD2. The ends lost 7 bases at V and 7 bases at J; junction bases unmatched: 8. CDR1 and CDR2 (germline): LNHDA, SQIVND (reference sequence). CDR3 length: 14 residues. As DNA, the CDR3 is TGTGCCAGTACCCCCGGGAGGGGAAACGGGGAGCTGTTTTTT. Translated, it gives CASTPGRGNGELFF.

The V call is TRBV5-1, the J call TRBJ2-2; the match to TRBD2 covers 8 bases. CDR3 length: 16 amino acids. V was clipped by 1 base and J by 1 base; unmatched bases: 3. Germline lookup yields CDR1 SGHRS and CDR2 YFSETQ. The chain's CDR3 is CASSLRGGMNTGELFF. The CDR3 DNA is TGCGCCAGCAGCTTGCGCGGGGGGATGAACACCGGGGAGCTGTTTTTT.

The chain combines TRBV12-3 or TRBV12-4 with TRBJ2-5, with 8 bases identical to TRBD1. CDR3 size: 14 residues. V lost 2 bases, J lost 5 bases, and 4 bases stayed unmatched. The CDR3, as DNA: TGTGCCAGCAGTTTACGCAGGGGGCGCGAGACCCAGTACTTC. It is translated as CASSLRRGRETQYF.

This clonotype turned up a few times. CDR3 nucleotide sequence: TGCGCCAGCAGCCAAGGAGCGGGGGGGTGGACAGATACGCAGTATTTT. Its protein product is CASSQGAGGWTDTQYF. This rearrangement joins TRBV4-1 to TRBJ2-3; 10 positions match TRBD2. J was trimmed by 3 bases and V by 1 base; bases with no gene match: 4. This CDR3 has 16 residues. CDR1 and CDR2 (germline): MGHRA, YSYEKL.

This clonotype has just a few counts. This rearrangement joins TRBV15 to TRBJ2-7, with TRBD1 as a possible D gene (5 bases). From germline, CDR1 is LNHNV and CDR2 YYDKDF (reference sequence). The CDR3 runs to 15 residues. V was trimmed by 5 bases and J by 2 bases, leaving 16 bases between them. In DNA, the CDR3 is TGTGCCACCAGCCCTTTGAGATCAGGGACCTACGAGCAGTACTTC. The encoded protein is CATSPLRSGTYEQYF.

This rearrangement joins TRBV30 to TRBJ2-5; unclear D gene. The V gene's germline CDR1 is GTSNPN and CDR2 SVGIG (reference sequence). V shed 0 bases and J shed 5 bases, with 4 bases lying between them. The CDR3 contains 11 residues. The CDR3 protein is CAWSVWETQYF. The CDR3 nucleotides are TGTGCCTGGAGTGTATGGGAGACCCAGTACTTC.

The chain links TRBV13 to TRBJ2-3; D perhaps matches TRBD2 (5 bases). CDR1 is PRHDT and CDR2 is FYEKMQ in the germline V gene (reference sequence). Trimming shortened V by 8 bases and J by 5 bases, and 14 bases separated the two germline ends. The CDR3 sequence is 13 residues long. Here the CDR3 DNA reads TGTGCCAGCGCCGAGAGGGTCGAAGATACGCAGTATTTT. This gives the protein CASAERVEDTQYF. Together with reference TRBV13 and TRBJ2-3, the CDR3 gives the full variable domain: AAGVIQSPRHLIKEKRETATLKCYPIPRHDTVYWYQQGPGQDPQFLISFYEKMQSDKGSIPDRFSAQQFSDYHSELNMSSLELGDSALYFCASAERVEDTQYFGPGTRLTVL.

Only a few counts were recorded for this clonotype. This rearrangement joins TRBV4-3 to TRBJ2-1, with D perhaps matching TRBD2 (6 bases). V was pared by 1 base and J by 6 bases, with 13 bases between. This CDR3 comprises 15 residues. Germline-derived CDR1 and CDR2 are LGHNA and YSLEER. The CDR3 loop is CASSQGVGGVNEQFF. CDR3 nucleotide sequence: TGCGCCAGCAGCCAAGGGGTTGGAGGGGTCAATGAGCAGTTCTTC.

This chain uses TRBV12-3 or TRBV12-4 with TRBJ2-1; D perhaps matches TRBD1 (6 bases). Trimming stripped 6 bases from V and 4 bases from J, with 10 bases between. The CDR3 runs 13 residues. The CDR3 DNA is TGTGCCAGCAGACCAGGACAGTACAATGAGCAGTTCTTC. Its translation: CASRPGQYNEQFF.

This clonotype was observed many times. The rearrangement uses TRBV5-4 and TRBJ2-2, with 8 bases fitting TRBD1. Losses at the gene ends were 3 bases for V and 1 base for J; bases not matched to a gene: 2. The germline gives CDR1 SGHNT, CDR2 YYREEE (reference sequence). The CDR3 consists of 15 residues. In DNA form, the CDR3 reads TGTGCCAGCAGCTCCGGGACAGGGAACACCGGGGAGCTGTTTTTT. It encodes CASSSGTGNTGELFF.

V gene TRBV12-3 or TRBV12-4 combines with J gene TRBJ1-1; perhaps TRBD1 as D (5 bases). The CDR3 totals 14 residues. Trimming removed 3 bases at V and 4 bases at J, with 12 bases between. The CDR3 DNA reads as TGTGCCAGCAGTTTTCAAGGGGCGCCCACTGAAGCTTTCTTT. Translation gives CASSFQGAPTEAFF.

The rearrangement joins TRBV4-2 to TRBJ2-5; 10 bases fit TRBD2. Germline V lookup: CDR1 LGHNA, CDR2 YNFKEQ. The V segment lost 1 base and the J segment 4 bases; nucleotides outside the gene matches: 9. CDR3 length: 17 amino acids. CDR3 loop: CASSQVISGGAVETQYF. As DNA, the CDR3 is TGTGCCAGCAGCCAAGTGATAAGCGGGGGGGCAGTAGAGACCCAGTACTTC.